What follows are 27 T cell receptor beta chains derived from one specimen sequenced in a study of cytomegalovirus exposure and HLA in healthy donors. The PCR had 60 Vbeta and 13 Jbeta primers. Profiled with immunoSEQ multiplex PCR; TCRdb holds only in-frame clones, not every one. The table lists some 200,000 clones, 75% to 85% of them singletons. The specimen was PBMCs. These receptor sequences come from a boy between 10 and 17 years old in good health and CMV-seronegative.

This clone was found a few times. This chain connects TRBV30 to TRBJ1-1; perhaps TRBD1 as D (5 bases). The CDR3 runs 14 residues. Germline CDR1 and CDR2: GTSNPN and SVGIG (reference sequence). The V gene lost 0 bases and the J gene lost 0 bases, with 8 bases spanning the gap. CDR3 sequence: CAWSVKTVNTEAFF. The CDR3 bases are TGTGCCTGGAGTGTAAAGACAGTGAACACTGAAGCTTTCTTT.

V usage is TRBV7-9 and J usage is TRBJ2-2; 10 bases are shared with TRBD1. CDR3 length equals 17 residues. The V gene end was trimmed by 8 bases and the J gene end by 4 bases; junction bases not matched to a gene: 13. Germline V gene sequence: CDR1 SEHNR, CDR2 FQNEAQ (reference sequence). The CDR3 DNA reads TGTGCCAGCTATAATAAGGGAGGGACAGGGGCCACCGGGGAGCTGTTTTTT. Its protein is CASYNKGGTGATGELFF.

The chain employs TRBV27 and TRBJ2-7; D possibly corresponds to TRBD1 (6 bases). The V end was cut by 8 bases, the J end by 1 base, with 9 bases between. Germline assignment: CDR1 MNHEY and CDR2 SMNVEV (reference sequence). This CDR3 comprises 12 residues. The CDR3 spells CASSQGSYEQYF. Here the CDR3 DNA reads TGTGCCAGCTCCCAGGGGTCCTACGAGCAGTACTTC.

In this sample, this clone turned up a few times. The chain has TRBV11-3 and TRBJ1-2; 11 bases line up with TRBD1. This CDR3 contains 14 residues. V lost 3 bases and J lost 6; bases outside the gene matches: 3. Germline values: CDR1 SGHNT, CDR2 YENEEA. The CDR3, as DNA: TGTGCCAGCAGCTTCCGGGACAGGGGGAATGGCTACACCTTC. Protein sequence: CASSFRDRGNGYTF. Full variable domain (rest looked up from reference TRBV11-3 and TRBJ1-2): EAGVVQSPRYKIIEKKQPVAFWCNPISGHNTLYWYLQNLGQGPELLIRYENEEAVDDSQLPKDRFSAERLKGVDSTLKIQPAELGDSAVYLCASSFRDRGNGYTFGSGTRLTVV.

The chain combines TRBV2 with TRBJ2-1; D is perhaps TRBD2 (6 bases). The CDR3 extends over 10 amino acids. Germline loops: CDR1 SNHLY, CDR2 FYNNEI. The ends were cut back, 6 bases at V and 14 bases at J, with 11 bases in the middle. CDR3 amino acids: CASSRGWEFF. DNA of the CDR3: TGTGCCAGCAGCCGGGGGTGGGAGTTCTTC.

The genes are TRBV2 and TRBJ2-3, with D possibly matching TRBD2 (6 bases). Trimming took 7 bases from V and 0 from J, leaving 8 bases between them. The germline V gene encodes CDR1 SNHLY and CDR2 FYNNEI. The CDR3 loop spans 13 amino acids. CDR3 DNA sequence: TGTGCCAGCACCGGACTAAGCACAGATACGCAGTATTTT. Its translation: CASTGLSTDTQYF.

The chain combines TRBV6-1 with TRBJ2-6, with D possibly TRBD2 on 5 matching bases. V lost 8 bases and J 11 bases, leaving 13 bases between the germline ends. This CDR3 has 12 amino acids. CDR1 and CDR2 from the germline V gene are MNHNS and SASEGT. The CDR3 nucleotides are TGTGCCAGCGTGAGGGCGTCCGACGTCCTGACTTTC. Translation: CASVRASDVLTF.

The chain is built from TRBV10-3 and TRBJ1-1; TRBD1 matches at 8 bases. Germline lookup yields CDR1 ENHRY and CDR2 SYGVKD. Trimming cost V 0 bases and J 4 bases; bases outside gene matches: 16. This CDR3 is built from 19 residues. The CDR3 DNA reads TGTGCCATCAGTGAGTCTTCCCTGACAGGGGAAGTTCGAGGCACTGAAGCTTTCTTT. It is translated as CAISESSLTGEVRGTEAFF.

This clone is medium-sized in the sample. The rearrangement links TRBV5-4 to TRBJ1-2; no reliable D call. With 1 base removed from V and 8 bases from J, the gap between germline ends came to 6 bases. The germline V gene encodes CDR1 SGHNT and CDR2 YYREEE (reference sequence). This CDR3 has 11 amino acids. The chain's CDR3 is CASSLRGGYTF. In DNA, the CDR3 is TGTGCCAGCAGCTTGCGGGGAGGCTACACCTTC.

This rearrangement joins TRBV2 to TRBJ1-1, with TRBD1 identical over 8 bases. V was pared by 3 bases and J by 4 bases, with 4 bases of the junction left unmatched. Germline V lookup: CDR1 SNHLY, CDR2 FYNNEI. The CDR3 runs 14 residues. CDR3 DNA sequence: TGTGCCAGCAGTGAGACAGGGGAGGCCACTGAAGCTTTCTTT. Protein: CASSETGEATEAFF.

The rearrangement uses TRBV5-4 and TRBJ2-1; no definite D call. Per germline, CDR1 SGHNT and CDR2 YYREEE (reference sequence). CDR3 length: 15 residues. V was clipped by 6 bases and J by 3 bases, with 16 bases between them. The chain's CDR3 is CASTYTKAYYNEQFF. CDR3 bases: TGTGCCAGCACATACACGAAAGCGTACTACAATGAGCAGTTCTTC. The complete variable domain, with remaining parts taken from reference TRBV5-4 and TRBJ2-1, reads ETGVTQSPTHLIKTRGQQVTLRCSSQSGHNTVSWYQQALGQGPQFIFQYYREEENGRGNFPPRFSGLQFPNYSSELNVNALELDDSALYLCASTYTKAYYNEQFFGPGTRLTVL.

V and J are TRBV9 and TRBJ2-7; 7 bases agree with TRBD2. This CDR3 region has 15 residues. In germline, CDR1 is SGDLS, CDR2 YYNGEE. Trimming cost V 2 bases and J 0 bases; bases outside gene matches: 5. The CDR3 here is CASSVGLGLSYEQYF. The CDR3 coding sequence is TGTGCCAGCAGCGTTGGACTAGGCCTCTCCTACGAGCAGTACTTC.

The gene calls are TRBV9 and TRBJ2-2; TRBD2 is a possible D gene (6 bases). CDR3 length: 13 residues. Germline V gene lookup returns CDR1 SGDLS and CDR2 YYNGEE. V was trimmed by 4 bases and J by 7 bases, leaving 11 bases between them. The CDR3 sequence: CASSTTSSGELFF. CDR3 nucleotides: TGTGCCAGCAGCACCACTAGCAGCGGGGAGCTGTTTTTT. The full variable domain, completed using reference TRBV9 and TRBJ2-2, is DSGVTQTPKHLITATGQRVTLRCSPRSGDLSVYWYQQSLDQGLQFLIQYYNGEERAKGNILERFSAQQFPDLHSELNLSSLELGDSALYFCASSTTSSGELFFGEGSRLTVL.

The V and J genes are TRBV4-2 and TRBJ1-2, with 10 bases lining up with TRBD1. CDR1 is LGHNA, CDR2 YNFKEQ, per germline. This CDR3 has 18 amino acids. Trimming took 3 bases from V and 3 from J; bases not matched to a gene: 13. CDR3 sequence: CASSQKPLGQGLDYGYTF. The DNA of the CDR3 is TGTGCCAGCAGCCAGAAACCCCTGGGACAGGGGTTAGACTATGGCTACACCTTC.

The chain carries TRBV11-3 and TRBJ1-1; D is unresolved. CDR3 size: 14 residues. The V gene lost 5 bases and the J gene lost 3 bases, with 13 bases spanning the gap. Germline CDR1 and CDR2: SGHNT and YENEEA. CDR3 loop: CASSPTTGDTEAFF. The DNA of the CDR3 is TGTGCCAGCAGCCCTACTACGGGAGACACTGAAGCTTTCTTT. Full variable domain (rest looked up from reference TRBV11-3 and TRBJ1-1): EAGVVQSPRYKIIEKKQPVAFWCNPISGHNTLYWYLQNLGQGPELLIRYENEEAVDDSQLPKDRFSAERLKGVDSTLKIQPAELGDSAVYLCASSPTTGDTEAFFGQGTRLTVV.

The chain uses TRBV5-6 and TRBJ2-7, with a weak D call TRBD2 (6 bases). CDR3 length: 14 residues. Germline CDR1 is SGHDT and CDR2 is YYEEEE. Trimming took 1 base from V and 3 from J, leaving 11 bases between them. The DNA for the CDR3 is TGTGCCAGCAGCTTGTTTAGCGGAGACTACGAGCAGTACTTC. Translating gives CASSLFSGDYEQYF.

The CDR3 coding sequence is TGTGCCAGCAGCTTAAGGTATACTAACTCTGGAAACACCATATATTTT. This gives the protein CASSLRYTNSGNTIYF. J is TRBJ1-3 and V is TRBV11-1; D remains unclear. The germline V and J ends were trimmed by 2 bases and 0 bases, with 11 bases remaining between them. Germline CDR1 and CDR2: SGHAT and FQDESV (reference sequence). The CDR3 spans 16 residues.

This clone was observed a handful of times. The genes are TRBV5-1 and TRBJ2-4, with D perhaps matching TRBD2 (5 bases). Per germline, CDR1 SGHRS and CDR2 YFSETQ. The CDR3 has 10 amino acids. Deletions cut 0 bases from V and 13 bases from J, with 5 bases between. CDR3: CASSLAGQYF. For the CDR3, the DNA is TGCGCCAGCAGCTTGGCGGGGCAGTACTTC.

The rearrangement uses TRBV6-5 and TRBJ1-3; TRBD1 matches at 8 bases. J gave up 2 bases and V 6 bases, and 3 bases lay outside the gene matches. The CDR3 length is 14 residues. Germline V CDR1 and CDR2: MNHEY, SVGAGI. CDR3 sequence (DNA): TGTGCCAGCAGATTGACAGGGGCTGGAAACACCATATATTTT. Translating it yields CASRLTGAGNTIYF.

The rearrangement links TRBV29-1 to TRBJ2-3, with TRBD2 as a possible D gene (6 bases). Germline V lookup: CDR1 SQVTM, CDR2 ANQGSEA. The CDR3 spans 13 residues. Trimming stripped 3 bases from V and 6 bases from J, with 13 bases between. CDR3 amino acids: CSVELAAEDTQYF. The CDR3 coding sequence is TGCAGCGTTGAGTTAGCGGCAGAGGATACGCAGTATTTT.

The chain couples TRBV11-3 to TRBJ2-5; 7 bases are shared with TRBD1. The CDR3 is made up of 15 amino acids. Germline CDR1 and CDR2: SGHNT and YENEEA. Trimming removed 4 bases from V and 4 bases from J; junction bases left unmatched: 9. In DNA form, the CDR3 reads TGTGCCAGCAGCTCACAGGGGAGTCGGCGAGAGACCCAGTACTTC. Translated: CASSSQGSRRETQYF.

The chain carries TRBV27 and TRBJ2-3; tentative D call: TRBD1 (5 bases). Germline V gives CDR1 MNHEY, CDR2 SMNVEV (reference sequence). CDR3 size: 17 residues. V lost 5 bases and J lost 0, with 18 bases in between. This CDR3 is CASSILTETHSTDTQYF. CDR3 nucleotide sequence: TGTGCCAGCAGTATCCTGACAGAAACCCATAGCACAGATACGCAGTATTTT.

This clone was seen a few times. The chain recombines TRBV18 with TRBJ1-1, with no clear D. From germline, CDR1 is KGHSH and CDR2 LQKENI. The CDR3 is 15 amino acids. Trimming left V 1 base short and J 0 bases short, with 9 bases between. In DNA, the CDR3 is TGTGCCAGCTCACCACAAGCTTCGGTGAACACTGAAGCTTTCTTT. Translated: CASSPQASVNTEAFF.

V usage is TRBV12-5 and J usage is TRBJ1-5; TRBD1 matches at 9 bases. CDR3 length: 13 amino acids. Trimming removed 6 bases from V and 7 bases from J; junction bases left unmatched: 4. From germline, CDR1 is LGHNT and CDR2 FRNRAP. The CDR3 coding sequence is TGTGCTAGTGGAGGACAGGGGAGGCAGCCCCAGCATTTT. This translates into CASGGQGRQPQHF.

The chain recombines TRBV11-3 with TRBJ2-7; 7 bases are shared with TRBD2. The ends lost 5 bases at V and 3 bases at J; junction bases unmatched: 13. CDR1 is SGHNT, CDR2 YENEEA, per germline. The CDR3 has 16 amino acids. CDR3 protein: CASSDGRKTKGYEQYF. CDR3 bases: TGTGCCAGCAGCGACGGGAGGAAAACCAAAGGCTACGAGCAGTACTTC.

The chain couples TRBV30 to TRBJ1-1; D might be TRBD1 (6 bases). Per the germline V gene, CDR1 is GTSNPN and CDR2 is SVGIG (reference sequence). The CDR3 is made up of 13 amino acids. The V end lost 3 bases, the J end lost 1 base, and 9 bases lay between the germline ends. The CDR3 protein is CAWRLGANTEAFF. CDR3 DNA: TGTGCCTGGAGGTTGGGGGCGAACACTGAAGCTTTCTTT.

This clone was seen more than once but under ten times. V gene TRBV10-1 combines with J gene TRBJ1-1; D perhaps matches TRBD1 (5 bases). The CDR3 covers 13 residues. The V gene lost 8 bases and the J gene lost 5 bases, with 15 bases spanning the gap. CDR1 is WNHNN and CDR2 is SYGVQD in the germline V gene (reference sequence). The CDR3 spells CASAVGGQTEAFF. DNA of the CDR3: TGCGCCAGCGCCGTGGGTGGACAAACTGAAGCTTTCTTT.